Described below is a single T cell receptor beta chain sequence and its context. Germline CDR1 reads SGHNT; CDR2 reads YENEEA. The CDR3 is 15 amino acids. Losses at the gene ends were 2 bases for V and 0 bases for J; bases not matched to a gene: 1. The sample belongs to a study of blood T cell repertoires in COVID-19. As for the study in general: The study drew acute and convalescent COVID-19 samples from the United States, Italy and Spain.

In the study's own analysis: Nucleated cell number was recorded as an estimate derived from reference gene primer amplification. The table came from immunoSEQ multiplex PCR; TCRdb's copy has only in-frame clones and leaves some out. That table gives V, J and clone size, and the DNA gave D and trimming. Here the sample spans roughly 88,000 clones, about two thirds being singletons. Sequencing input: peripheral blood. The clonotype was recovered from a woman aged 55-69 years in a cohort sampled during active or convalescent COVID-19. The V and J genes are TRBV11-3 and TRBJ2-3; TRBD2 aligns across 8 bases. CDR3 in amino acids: CASSLSGGSTDTQYF. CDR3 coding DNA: TGTGCCAGCAGCTTAAGCGGGGGAAGCACAGATACGCAGTATTTT.